The present T cell receptor (beta chain) was sequenced within a study of blood T cell repertoires in COVID-19. Per the authors' pipeline: Reference gene primers were amplified, and this amplification served to estimate nucleated cell counts. Profiled with immunoSEQ multiplex PCR; TCRdb holds only in-frame clones, not every one. D and trimming come from the DNA, and the V and J calls and clone size come from that table. The sample has fewer than 350,000 clones; 85% are singletons. Germline V lookup: CDR1 MGHDK, CDR2 SYGVNS. V dropped 8 bases and J dropped 3 bases, with 8 bases sitting between them. The length of the CDR3 is 11 residues. A remark on this clone: The same CDR3 also results from other DNA sequences found in this sample.

This clonotype was sampled from a young woman who had been exposed to COVID-19. Sequencing input: PBMCs or T cells enriched from blood (not recorded which). The chain joins TRBV25-1 to TRBJ2-7; possible D gene TRBD2, 5 bases. CDR3 region: CASRDYYEQYF. The CDR3 DNA sequence: TGTGCCAGCCGAGACTACTACGAGCAGTACTTC.